The entry that follows covers one TCR beta chain sequence. The antigen remains undetermined. The single heparinised draw taken from each donor contained around 100 mL of blood on average. The data originate from a study of beta chain features in type 1 diabetes. The study's findings and limits: The study found moderately but significantly shorter TCRB CDR3s in all four CD4+ subsets of Type 1 diabetes patients. TCRB rearrangement may or may not be influenced by HLA type; here this remained unresolved.

All of the isolated RNA was reverse transcribed, so expressed TCRB transcripts were sequenced. Method: immunoSEQ multiplex PCR; TCRdb's copy keeps in-frame clones and lacks some. The sample has hundreds of thousands of clones, approximately 10% seen once. CDR1 and CDR2 from the germline V gene are SGHTA and FQGTGA. J gave up 4 bases and V 2 bases, and 4 bases lay outside the gene matches. The CDR3 totals 15 residues. Material for sequencing was naive CD4+ T cells from blood. This clonotype was sampled from a woman aged 25-40 years in good health. The gene calls are TRBV7-3 and TRBJ2-5, with 10 bases that match TRBD1. The chain's CDR3 is CASSLDRGRLETQYF. The CDR3 DNA sequence: TGTGCCAGCAGCTTAGACAGGGGGCGGTTAGAGACCCAGTACTTC.